Listed here are 3 T cell receptor beta chains from one sample, sequenced in a study of glioma-infiltrating T cells after dendritic cell vaccination. Data came from immunoSEQ multiplex PCR; TCRdb stores just in-frame clones and leaves some out. This table has more than 95,000 clones, 81% appearing once. The sequences come from blood, collected before dendritic cell vaccination. These receptors originate from a human donor with glioblastoma.

The table lists this clone with a count of one. The gene calls are TRBV4-1 and TRBJ2-5, with 10 bases aligning to TRBD2. Trimming at V came to 3 bases and at J to 4 bases, leaving 11 bases not matched to a gene. Germline V gives CDR1 MGHRA, CDR2 YSYEKL. The CDR3 contains 17 residues. The CDR3 nucleotides read TGCGCCAGCAGCCATAAGGGCCTAGCGGGGGCCCGAGAGACCCAGTACTTC. Its translation is CASSHKGLAGARETQYF.

This clone is a singleton in its sample. The genes are TRBV10-1 and TRBJ2-5, with 7 bases lining up with TRBD1. Germline V lookup: CDR1 WNHNN, CDR2 SYGVQD (reference sequence). J was trimmed by 1 base and V by 3 bases; bases with no gene match: 2. The CDR3 is 14 residues long. The CDR3 reads CASSDRDSQETQYF. For the CDR3, the DNA is TGCGCCAGCAGTGACCGGGACAGCCAAGAGACCCAGTACTTC.

The J gene is TRBJ1-5, the V gene TRBV18; a weak D match, TRBD1 (6 bases). CDR1 and CDR2 from the germline V gene are KGHSH and LQKENI. V gave up 4 bases and J gave up 3 bases, with 13 bases separating them. CDR3 size: 15 residues. In DNA, the CDR3 is TGTGCCAGCTCACGGAACAGGGAATACAATCAGCCCCAGCATTTT. This codes for CASSRNREYNQPQHF.